Given below is one T cell receptor beta chain in context. Antigen: not known. The data were taken from a study of radiation and T cells in renal cell carcinoma. Using immunoSEQ multiplex PCR, the repertoire was profiled, and TCRdb retains in-frame clones only, with some absent. The top ten hold over 10% of the sample, which has about 150,000 clones, roughly 87% seen once. Time point meaning: blood 2 weeks post-SBRT. Sample treatment: 15 Gy SBRT to primary tumor, nephrectomy 4 weeks later. Serial blood draws occurred at baseline and 2 and 4 weeks post-SBRT. This CDR3 region has 13 residues. Germline loops: CDR1 LNHDA, CDR2 SQIVND (reference sequence). The V end was cut by 8 bases, the J end by 2 bases, with 11 bases between. General study findings and limits: In blood, top tumor clones expanded by 2 weeks, shrinking by 4.

The input for sequencing was blood, taken from a patient whose treatment included radiotherapy and nephrectomy. This chain joins TRBV19 and TRBJ2-3; weak D call: TRBD2 (7 bases). This receptor was identified in a woman aged 50 to 60 with renal cell carcinoma. CDR3: CASWAGATDTQYF. The CDR3 coding sequence is TGTGCCAGTTGGGCGGGGGCCACAGATACGCAGTATTTT.